These T cell receptor beta chains were read from a single sample in a study of identical twins. MiXCR, applied by TCRdb to the 5' RACE reads, yields one record per CDR3 protein. Of hundreds of thousands of distinct CDR3 sequences in the sample, more than 6.5% are singletons; the top ten hold 1.9%. This sample also belongs to another study, concerning yellow fever vaccine responses in identical twins.

Sequenced material: memory (CD45RO+) T cells sorted from blood. The source is a woman aged 18-35 years in good health. CDR3s include the opening cysteine and the closing phenylalanine or tryptophan. Fields, in order: CDR3 DNA, CDR3 protein, D gene, clone size, V gene, J gene. A D gene is named only where the DNA matches it firmly. Not all rows give a size; the values are once, few, many and, for expanded clones, a class.

TGTGCCAGCAGCCCAAGGGGACAGGGGATTGGAGAAAAACTGTTTTTT,CASSPRGQGIGEKLFF,TRBD1,.,TRBV3-1,TRBJ1-4
TGTGCCAGCAGCTTACAGGGGGCGGTGGCAGATACGCAGTATTTT,CASSLQGAVADTQYF,TRBD1,few,TRBV7-2,TRBJ2-3
TGTGCCAGCAGCTTAGCCGGACAGGGGGTTTTCGATGAGCAGTTCTTC,CASSLAGQGVFDEQFF,TRBD1,.,TRBV7-9,TRBJ2-1
TGTGCCAGCAAGGGGCAGGGTCACTACGAGCAGTACTTC,CASKGQGHYEQYF,.,many,TRBV25-1,TRBJ2-7
TGTGCCAGCAGCTTCCCAGGAGCGATCGGGACAGATACGCAGTATTTT,CASSFPGAIGTDTQYF,.,many,TRBV7-2,TRBJ2-3
TGTGCCAGCAGCGTAGAGGAAATCGGGGCAACCTCCTACAATGAGCAGTTCTTC,CASSVEEIGATSYNEQFF,.,.,TRBV9,TRBJ2-1
TGTGCCAGCAGCTTAGAGGGGCATACCACCGGGGAGCTGTTTTTT,CASSLEGHTTGELFF,.,.,TRBV7-2,TRBJ2-2
TGTGCCAGCAGCTTAGGTGCCGGGACGGCTAAAGAGACCCAGTACTTC,CASSLGAGTAKETQYF,.,.,TRBV7-2,TRBJ2-5
TGTGCCAGCAGCCCCGAGGGACATCGCTCCTACGAGCAGTACTTC,CASSPEGHRSYEQYF,.,few,TRBV14,TRBJ2-7
TGTGCCAGCTCCATTGGGGGTTCCTACGAGCAGTACTTC,CASSIGGSYEQYF,.,.,TRBV18,TRBJ2-7
TGTGCCACCGCGGCGGGAGGTGGAAGGGAGACCCAGTACTTC,CATAAGGGRETQYF,TRBD2,.,TRBV15,TRBJ2-5
TGTGCCAGCAGCCAGCGGGCGGCTAGCATAGATACGCAGTATTTT,CASSQRAASIDTQYF,.,.,TRBV9,TRBJ2-3
TGTGCCAGCAGTTACTACCAGGAGAATCAGCCCCAGCATTTT,CASSYYQENQPQHF,.,.,TRBV6-2/TRBV6-3,TRBJ1-5
TGTGCCAGCAGTTTATCCCCGATGGACACGGGCGGGGAGCTGTTTTTT,CASSLSPMDTGGELFF,.,many,TRBV12-3/TRBV12-4,TRBJ2-2
TGTGCCAGCAGCCTCGGGGCTAGCGGGGGCCACAATGAGCAGTTCTTC,CASSLGASGGHNEQFF,TRBD2,.,TRBV7-6,TRBJ2-1
TGTGCCAGCAGCTTCGCGCATGGCACAGATACGCAGTATTTT,CASSFAHGTDTQYF,.,few,TRBV7-3,TRBJ2-3
TGTGCCAGCAGCTTCCCCGGGACAGGGGGCTACGAGCAGTACTTC,CASSFPGTGGYEQYF,TRBD1,few,TRBV5-6,TRBJ2-7
TGTGCCACCAGGGCTACAAAGGGGAGTTCCAATGAGCAGTTCTTC,CATRATKGSSNEQFF,.,many,TRBV24-1,TRBJ2-1
TGTGCCAGCAGTGTGGACAGGGGCCGTGCTAGCACAGATACGCAGTATTTT,CASSVDRGRASTDTQYF,TRBD1,few,TRBV6-1,TRBJ2-3
TGCAGTGTACAGGCTGGGGCCAACGTCCTGACTTTC,CSVQAGANVLTF,.,many,TRBV20-1,TRBJ2-6
TGTGCCAGCAGCTTGGACCCCAGGGGGTCAGATACGCAGTATTTT,CASSLDPRGSDTQYF,TRBD1,.,TRBV5-6,TRBJ2-3
TGCGCCAGCAGCACGGGACAGGTCGAACCCTACGAGCAGTACTTC,CASSTGQVEPYEQYF,TRBD1,.,TRBV5-1,TRBJ2-7
TGTGCCAGCAGCCAAGAGGAGGGCGGGAGCACTGAAGCTTTCTTT,CASSQEEGGSTEAFF,.,.,TRBV4-2,TRBJ1-1
TGCAGTGCTAGACCCGGACTAGCTGAGACCCAGTACTTC,CSARPGLAETQYF,TRBD2,few,TRBV20-1,TRBJ2-5
TGTGCCAGCAGCTTAGTGGGTGCGGGGGACAATGAGCAGTTCTTC,CASSLVGAGDNEQFF,TRBD2,many,TRBV7-8,TRBJ2-1
TGTGCCAGCAGTCAAAACCTCGAGCAGTACTTC,CASSQNLEQYF,.,.,TRBV3-1,TRBJ2-7
TGCGCCAGCAGCTTGTGGAGAGGGGGCGTTTCTGGGGCCAACGTCCTGACTTTC,CASSLWRGGVSGANVLTF,TRBD1,.,TRBV5-1,TRBJ2-6
TGTGCCAGCACTCTCGGAGCATCAGTAAGGGGGGAGCTGTTTTTT,CASTLGASVRGELFF,.,many,TRBV12-3/TRBV12-4,TRBJ2-2
TGTGCCAGCAGTGAATTCGTGGATGGGAGCAATCAGCCCCAGCATTTT,CASSEFVDGSNQPQHF,.,.,TRBV6-1,TRBJ1-5
TGTGCCAGCAGTGCCCCAAGTGGGTGGGGGGATCAGCCCCAGCATTTT,CASSAPSGWGDQPQHF,.,.,TRBV12-3/TRBV12-4,TRBJ1-5
TGTGCCAGCAGCCCGAGGGGCGGGGGGATCACAGATACGCAGTATTTT,CASSPRGGGITDTQYF,TRBD2,.,TRBV3-1,TRBJ2-3
TGCAGTCCCCGCCCCACTGGGGCCAACGTCCTGACTTTC,CSPRPTGANVLTF,.,few,TRBV20-1,TRBJ2-6
TGTGCCAGCAGCCCCGCCCCGGGACAGGGTAATGAAAAACTGTTTTTT,CASSPAPGQGNEKLFF,TRBD1,.,TRBV6-1,TRBJ1-4
TGCAGCGTTGGGGCCCGCAGGAGATGGAGCAGAGGCTATGGCTACACCTTC,CSVGARRRWSRGYGYTF,.,few,TRBV29-1,TRBJ1-2
TGTGCCAGCAGCTCTCGCAGGAACACAGATACGCAGTATTTT,CASSSRRNTDTQYF,.,few,TRBV7-2,TRBJ2-3
TGCGCCAGCAGCTTGGAAGAGGGGGGGTACACTGAAGCTTTCTTT,CASSLEEGGYTEAFF,.,.,TRBV5-1,TRBJ1-1
TGCAGTGCTATTCTAGCGGGGCGCTACAATGAGCAGTTCTTC,CSAILAGRYNEQFF,TRBD2,.,TRBV20-1,TRBJ2-1
TGCGCCAGCAGCTTGGAAGCGGGGGGAGGTGAGCAGTTCTTC,CASSLEAGGGEQFF,TRBD2,many,TRBV5-1,TRBJ2-1
TGCAGTGCCTTAGACAGGGTAAATGAGCAGTTCTTC,CSALDRVNEQFF,TRBD1,many,TRBV20-1,TRBJ2-1
TGTGCCAGCAGCTTCCCGGGGGGTATGAACACTGAAGCTTTCTTT,CASSFPGGMNTEAFF,.,many,TRBV7-9,TRBJ1-1
TGTGCCAGCAGTTTCATAGGCGGGGCCACAGATACGCAGTATTTT,CASSFIGGATDTQYF,.,few,TRBV12-3/TRBV12-4,TRBJ2-3
TGTGCCAGCAGTAAAAGGGGTCTCTCCTATAATTCACCCCTCCACTTT,CASSKRGLSYNSPLHF,.,many,TRBV6-1,TRBJ1-6